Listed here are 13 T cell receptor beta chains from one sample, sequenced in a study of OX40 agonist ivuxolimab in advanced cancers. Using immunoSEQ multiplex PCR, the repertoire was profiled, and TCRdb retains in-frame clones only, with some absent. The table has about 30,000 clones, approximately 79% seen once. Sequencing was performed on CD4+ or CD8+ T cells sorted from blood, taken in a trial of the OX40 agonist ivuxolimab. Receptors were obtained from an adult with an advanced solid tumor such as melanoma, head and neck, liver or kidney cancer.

The DNA for the CDR3 is TGTGCCAGCTCACCTAGTGGACAACAAGAGACCCAGTACTTC. It encodes CASSPSGQQETQYF. V and J are TRBV18 and TRBJ2-5; D perhaps matches TRBD1 (5 bases). The CDR3 is made up of 14 amino acids. The ends were cut back, 3 bases at V and 2 bases at J, with 10 bases in the middle. From germline, CDR1 is KGHSH and CDR2 LQKENI.

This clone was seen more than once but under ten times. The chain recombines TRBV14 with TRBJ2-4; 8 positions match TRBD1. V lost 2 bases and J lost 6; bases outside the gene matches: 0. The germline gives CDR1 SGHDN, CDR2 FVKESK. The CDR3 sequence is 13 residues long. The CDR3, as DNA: TGTGCCAGCAGCCAAACAGGGGGAAACATTCAGTACTTC. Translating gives CASSQTGGNIQYF.

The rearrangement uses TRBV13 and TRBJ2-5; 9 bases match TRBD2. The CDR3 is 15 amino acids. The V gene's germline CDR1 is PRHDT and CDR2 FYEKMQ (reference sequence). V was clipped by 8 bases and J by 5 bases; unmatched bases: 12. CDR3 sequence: CASWEWRGGSETQYF. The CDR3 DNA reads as TGTGCCAGCTGGGAATGGCGGGGGGGCTCGGAGACCCAGTACTTC.

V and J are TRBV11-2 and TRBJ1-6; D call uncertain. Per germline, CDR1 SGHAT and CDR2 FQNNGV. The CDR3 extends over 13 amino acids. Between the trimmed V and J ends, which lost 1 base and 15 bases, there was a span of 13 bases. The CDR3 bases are TGTGCCAGCAGCTTAGCGCGAGGGTTTGTCCTCCACTTT. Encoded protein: CASSLARGFVLHF.

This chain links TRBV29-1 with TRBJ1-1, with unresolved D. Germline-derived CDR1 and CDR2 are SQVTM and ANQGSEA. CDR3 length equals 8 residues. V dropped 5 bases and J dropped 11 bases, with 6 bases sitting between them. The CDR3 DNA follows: TGCAGCGTTTTTGCGGCTTTCTTT. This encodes CSVFAAFF.

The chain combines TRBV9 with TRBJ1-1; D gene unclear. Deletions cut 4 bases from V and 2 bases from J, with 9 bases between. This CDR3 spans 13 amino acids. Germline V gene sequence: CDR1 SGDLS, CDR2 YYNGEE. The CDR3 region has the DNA TGTGCCAGCAGCCCTACTGGAAACACTGAAGCTTTCTTT. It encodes CASSPTGNTEAFF.

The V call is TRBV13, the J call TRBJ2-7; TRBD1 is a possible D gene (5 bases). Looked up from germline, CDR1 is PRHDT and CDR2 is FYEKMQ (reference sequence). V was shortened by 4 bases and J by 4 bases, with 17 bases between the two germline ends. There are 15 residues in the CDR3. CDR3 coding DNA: TGTGCCAGCAGCTCCAACCCAGGGTTTAATTACGAGCAGTACTTC. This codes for CASSSNPGFNYEQYF.

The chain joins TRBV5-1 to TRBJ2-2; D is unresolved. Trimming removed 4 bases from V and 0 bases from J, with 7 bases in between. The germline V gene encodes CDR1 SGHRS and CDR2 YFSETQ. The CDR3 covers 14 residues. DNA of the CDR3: TGCGCCAGCAGCCTGGTTTCGAACACCGGGGAGCTGTTTTTT. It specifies CASSLVSNTGELFF.

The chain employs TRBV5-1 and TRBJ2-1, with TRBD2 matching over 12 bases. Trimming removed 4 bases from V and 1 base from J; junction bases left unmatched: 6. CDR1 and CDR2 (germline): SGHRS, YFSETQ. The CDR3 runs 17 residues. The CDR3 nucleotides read TGCGCCAGCAGCGCCGGACTAGCGGGGCGTTCCTACAATGAGCAGTTCTTC. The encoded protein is CASSAGLAGRSYNEQFF.

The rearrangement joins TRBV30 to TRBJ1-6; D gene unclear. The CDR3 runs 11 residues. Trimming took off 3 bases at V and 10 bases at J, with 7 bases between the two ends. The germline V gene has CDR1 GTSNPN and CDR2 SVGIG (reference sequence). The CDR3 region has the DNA TGTGCCTGGAGAAAAAGATCACCCCTCCACTTT. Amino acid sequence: CAWRKRSPLHF.

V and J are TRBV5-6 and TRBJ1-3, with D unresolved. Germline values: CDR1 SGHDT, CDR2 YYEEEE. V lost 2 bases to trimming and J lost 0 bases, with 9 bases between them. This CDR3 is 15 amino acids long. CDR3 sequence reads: CASSFVTSSGNTIYF. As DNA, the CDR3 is TGTGCCAGCAGCTTTGTCACCTCCTCTGGAAACACCATATATTTT.

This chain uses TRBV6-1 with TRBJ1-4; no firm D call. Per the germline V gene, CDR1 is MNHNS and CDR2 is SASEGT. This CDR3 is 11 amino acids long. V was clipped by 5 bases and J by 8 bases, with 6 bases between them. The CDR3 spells CASSYKEKLFF. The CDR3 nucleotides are TGTGCCAGCAGTTACAAGGAAAAACTGTTTTTT.

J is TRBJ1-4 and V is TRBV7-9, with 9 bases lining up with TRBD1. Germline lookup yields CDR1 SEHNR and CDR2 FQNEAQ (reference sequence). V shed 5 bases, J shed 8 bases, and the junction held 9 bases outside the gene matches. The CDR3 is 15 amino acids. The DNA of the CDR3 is TGTGCCAGCAGCCCTGCGGACAGGGGAGGCGAAAAACTGTTTTTT. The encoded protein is CASSPADRGGEKLFF.